The 31 T cell receptor beta chains presented below share a single source sample, sequenced in a study of shared clonotypes between healthy human individuals. Generated by immunoSEQ multiplex PCR, the TCRdb table keeps only in-frame clones and is missing some. The sample lists hundreds of thousands of clones, more than 70% occurring once. Sequencing was carried out using memory CD4+ T cells sorted from blood. Subset: CD45RA-negative fraction. The receptor set was obtained from a woman in her twenties or thirties in good health.

This clone came up a few times. The chain joins TRBV7-2 to TRBJ1-6; no clear D. Germline CDR1 SGHTA, CDR2 FQGNSA. This CDR3 comprises 15 residues. Deletions cut 5 bases from V and 10 bases from J, with 18 bases between. The CDR3 nucleotides are TGTGCCAGCAGCCCGCGAGCCTGGTTTCAATCACCCCTCCACTTT. Protein product: CASSPRAWFQSPLHF.

This chain links TRBV4-1 with TRBJ1-3; 7 nucleotides align to TRBD1. V shed 1 base, J shed 0 bases, and the junction held 9 bases outside the gene matches. This CDR3 spans 18 amino acids. The germline gives CDR1 MGHRA, CDR2 YSYEKL. CDR3 sequence: CASSQGTQTGASGNTIYF. CDR3 DNA: TGCGCCAGCAGCCAAGGGACACAAACAGGGGCCTCTGGAAACACCATATATTTT.

This chain joins TRBV6-5 and TRBJ1-1, with D perhaps TRBD1 (5 bases). The V gene's germline CDR1 is MNHEY and CDR2 SVGAGI. This CDR3 contains 15 residues. Trimming cost V 4 bases and J 0 bases, with 12 bases left between them. The CDR3 loop is CASSLGQQMNTEAFF. CDR3 DNA sequence: TGTGCCAGCAGTTTGGGGCAGCAGATGAACACTGAAGCTTTCTTT.

V gene TRBV2 combines with J gene TRBJ2-1; no clear D gene. Germline CDR1 SNHLY, CDR2 FYNNEI. V lost 2 bases and J 0 bases, leaving 8 bases between the germline ends. The CDR3 spans 15 residues. The CDR3 nucleotides are TGTGCCAGCAGTGAACTTGTTGGCTCCTACAATGAGCAGTTCTTC. Its translation: CASSELVGSYNEQFF.

V gene TRBV5-1 combines with J gene TRBJ1-1, with a possible D match to TRBD1 (5 bases). The CDR3 consists of 15 residues. V dropped 0 bases and J dropped 3 bases, with 12 bases sitting between them. Per germline, CDR1 SGHRS and CDR2 YFSETQ. The CDR3 spells CASSLAWGSDTEAFF. As DNA, the CDR3 is TGCGCCAGCAGCTTGGCCTGGGGGTCTGACACTGAAGCTTTCTTT.

The chain is built from TRBV28 and TRBJ2-2; 14 nucleotides agree with TRBD2. In germline, CDR1 is MDHEN, CDR2 SYDVKM. Trimming cost V 7 bases and J 3 bases; bases outside gene matches: 16. This CDR3 region has 20 residues. CDR3 in amino acids: CASTLAYGLAGGLDTGELFF. The CDR3 DNA reads as TGTGCCAGCACCCTTGCGTATGGACTAGCGGGAGGCCTGGACACCGGGGAGCTGTTTTTT.

The chain links TRBV4-1 to TRBJ2-7; 9 bases line up with TRBD2. Trimming cost V 3 bases and J 3 bases; bases outside gene matches: 12. CDR3 length equals 17 residues. Germline V gives CDR1 MGHRA, CDR2 YSYEKL. The CDR3 spells CASSQSEGLAGIYEQYF. The CDR3 coding sequence is TGCGCCAGCAGCCAGTCTGAAGGGCTAGCGGGAATCTACGAGCAGTACTTC.

This sequence joins TRBV5-6 and TRBJ2-2; 7 positions agree with TRBD1. Trimming cost V 0 bases and J 0 bases; bases outside gene matches: 2. CDR1 and CDR2 (germline): SGHDT, YYEEEE. CDR3 length: 16 amino acids. For the CDR3, the DNA is TGTGCCAGCAGCTTGGCGGGACAGCCGAACACCGGGGAGCTGTTTTTT. Translation gives CASSLAGQPNTGELFF.

The CDR3 spells CASSLAYEGAKNIQYF. The CDR3 coding sequence is TGTGCCAGCAGCTTAGCGTATGAGGGTGCCAAAAACATTCAGTACTTC. The J gene is TRBJ2-4, the V gene TRBV7-6, with D maybe TRBD2 (5 bases). V gave up 0 bases and J gave up 1 base, with 10 bases separating them. Germline V CDR1 and CDR2: SGHVS, FNYEAQ. This CDR3 is built from 16 residues.

The count of this clone is one. The chain joins TRBV5-4 to TRBJ1-4, with TRBD1 matching 9 bases. The germline gives CDR1 SGHNT, CDR2 YYREEE (reference sequence). The ends lost 0 bases at V and 6 bases at J; junction bases unmatched: 6. This CDR3 spans 16 amino acids. Written as DNA, the CDR3 is TGTGCCAGCAGCTTGGGGGGGGACAGGGAAGATGAAAAACTGTTTTTT. It translates to CASSLGGDREDEKLFF. Combining the CDR3 with reference TRBV5-4 and TRBJ1-4 gives the whole variable domain ETGVTQSPTHLIKTRGQQVTLRCSSQSGHNTVSWYQQALGQGPQFIFQYYREEENGRGNFPPRFSGLQFPNYSSELNVNALELDDSALYLCASSLGGDREDEKLFFGSGTQLSVL.

The V gene is TRBV27, the J gene TRBJ2-7; TRBD1 matches 11 bases. The CDR3 has 18 amino acids. Germline V lookup: CDR1 MNHEY, CDR2 SMNVEV (reference sequence). V gave up 5 bases and J gave up 2 bases; unmatched junction bases: 14. The CDR3 loop reads CASSPGTGGLALTYEQYF. The CDR3 coding sequence is TGTGCCAGCAGTCCGGGGACAGGGGGACTAGCACTAACCTACGAGCAGTACTTC.

This chain links TRBV5-1 with TRBJ1-1, with D perhaps matching TRBD1 (5 bases). The CDR3 covers 14 residues. V gave up 0 bases and J gave up 3 bases, with 9 bases separating them. Germline values: CDR1 SGHRS, CDR2 YFSETQ. The DNA of the CDR3 is TGCGCCAGCAGCTTGGGACAGAGAGACACTGAAGCTTTCTTT. Encoded protein: CASSLGQRDTEAFF. Together with reference TRBV5-1 and TRBJ1-1, the CDR3 gives the full variable domain: KAGVTQTPRYLIKTRGQQVTLSCSPISGHRSVSWYQQTPGQGLQFLFEYFSETQRNKGNFPGRFSGRQFSNSRSEMNVSTLELGDSALYLCASSLGQRDTEAFFGQGTRLTVV.

The genes are TRBV10-2 and TRBJ2-3; D not resolved. In germline, CDR1 is WSHSY, CDR2 SAAADI. The CDR3 is 12 residues long. The V end lost 6 bases, the J end lost 6 bases, and 10 bases lay between the germline ends. The CDR3 reads CASRNWTDTQYF. In nucleotides, the CDR3 is TGCGCCAGCAGAAATTGGACGGATACGCAGTATTTT.

The rearrangement links TRBV27 to TRBJ2-5; TRBD2 matches at 11 bases. Germline CDR1 reads MNHEY; CDR2 reads SMNVEV (reference sequence). The CDR3 has 15 amino acids. With 6 bases clipped from V and 5 bases from J, the junction kept 8 bases outside the gene matches. The CDR3 DNA reads as TGTGCCAGCAGCCGCGGGACTAGCGGAGGCGAGACCCAGTACTTC. It yields the protein CASSRGTSGGETQYF.

The chain uses TRBV18 and TRBJ2-7; 7 nucleotides agree with TRBD1. Germline CDR1 and CDR2: KGHSH and LQKENI. CDR3 length: 13 residues. The V and J ends lost 3 bases and 3 bases, in that order; junction bases with no gene match: 2. The CDR3 DNA reads TGTGCCAGCTCACCGGGACAGTACTACGAGCAGTACTTC. Amino acid sequence: CASSPGQYYEQYF.

The chain recombines TRBV5-6 with TRBJ1-5; D not resolved. V lost 1 base, J lost 2 bases, and 16 bases lay in between. Germline CDR1 is SGHDT and CDR2 is YYEEEE. This CDR3 has 17 residues. The CDR3 is CASSLFRRGWGNQPQHF. The CDR3 region has the DNA TGTGCCAGCAGCTTGTTTCGACGGGGTTGGGGCAATCAGCCCCAGCATTTT.

The gene calls are TRBV5-1 and TRBJ2-7; 11 nucleotides match TRBD1. J lost 9 bases, V lost 4 bases, and 9 bases had no gene match. The CDR3 totals 14 residues. Per germline, CDR1 SGHRS and CDR2 YFSETQ. CDR3 nucleotides: TGCGCCAGCAGCCCGGGGACAGGGGGGGTCCGGCAGTACTTC. It codes for CASSPGTGGVRQYF.

This chain links TRBV18 with TRBJ1-4; no clear D. Germline V gene data show CDR1 as KGHSH and CDR2 as LQKENI. V was clipped by 2 bases and J by 3 bases, with 1 base between them. The CDR3 runs to 12 residues. Here the CDR3 DNA reads TGTGCCAGCTCACCATCTAATGAAAAACTGTTTTTT. As protein: CASSPSNEKLFF.

Regarding this clone: Other DNA sequences from this sample encode an identical CDR3 as well. CDR3 sequence (DNA): TGTGCCAGCAGTTACTCGGGAGGAGGCCAGCCCCAGCATTTT. Protein sequence: CASSYSGGGQPQHF. This chain connects TRBV6-6 to TRBJ1-5; D unresolved. Germline assignment: CDR1 MNHNY and CDR2 SVGAGI (reference sequence). The V end was cut by 0 bases, the J end by 7 bases, with 10 bases between. The CDR3 totals 14 residues.

The chain carries TRBV6-1 and TRBJ1-4, with 10 bases matching TRBD1. This CDR3 spans 13 amino acids. V shed 11 bases and J 5 bases; nucleotides not matched to a gene: 5. From germline, CDR1 is MNHNS and CDR2 SASEGT. This CDR3 reads CAGRDRGNEKLFF. DNA for the CDR3: TGTGCCGGGAGGGACAGGGGAAATGAAAAACTGTTTTTT.

The chain joins TRBV6-6 to TRBJ1-1, with 8 bases matching TRBD1. Germline CDR1 and CDR2: MNHNY and SVGAGI (reference sequence). The CDR3 has 15 residues. The J segment lost 5 bases and the V segment lost 0 bases, leaving 5 bases of the junction unmatched. The CDR3 sequence: CASSYSAGGKTEAFF. The CDR3 region has the DNA TGTGCCAGCAGTTACTCGGCAGGGGGCAAAACTGAAGCTTTCTTT.

The J gene is TRBJ1-1, the V gene TRBV6-1, with D maybe TRBD1 (5 bases). The CDR3 spans 13 residues. Germline CDR1 and CDR2: MNHNS and SASEGT. V lost 4 bases and J 5 bases, leaving 11 bases between the germline ends. The CDR3, as DNA: TGTGCCAGCAGTGTCTCTTGGGGGACTGAAGCTTTCTTT. Translating gives CASSVSWGTEAFF.

This clone came up a few times. CDR3 loop: CARSLAGQDQKDPPTEAFF. In DNA, the CDR3 is TGTGCCAGAAGCTTGGCCGGGCAGGACCAAAAGGACCCCCCCACTGAAGCTTTCTTT. The chain couples TRBV5-3 to TRBJ1-1; no clear D gene. TRBV5-3 is given ORF status, its function remaining uncertain. V lost 0 bases and J 4 bases, leaving 25 bases between the germline ends. The CDR3 sequence is 19 residues long.

This clone appeared many times. The chain combines TRBV7-9 with TRBJ2-2; 12 bases are a match to TRBD2. The ends lost 5 bases at V and 4 bases at J; junction bases unmatched: 14. This CDR3 is built from 19 residues. Germline CDR1 SEHNR, CDR2 FQNEAQ (reference sequence). The CDR3 loop is CASSAPAGLAGGVTGELFF. The CDR3 DNA follows: TGTGCCAGCAGCGCCCCGGCGGGGCTAGCGGGAGGGGTCACCGGGGAGCTGTTTTTT.

This clone was observed at least ten times. The chain employs TRBV28 and TRBJ2-7; the D is unclear. The V gene lost 5 bases and the J gene lost 4 bases, with 9 bases spanning the gap. In germline, CDR1 is MDHEN, CDR2 SYDVKM. The CDR3 has 12 residues. CDR3 coding DNA: TGTGCCAGCAGTAAGCCTGGTTACGAGCAGTACTTC. The encoded protein is CASSKPGYEQYF.

The genes are TRBV7-9 and TRBJ1-1; D gene uncertain. CDR1 and CDR2 (germline): SEHNR, FQNEAQ (reference sequence). The CDR3 consists of 12 residues. The germline V and J ends were trimmed by 3 bases and 12 bases, with 14 bases remaining between them. CDR3: CASSLSDSISFF. CDR3 nucleotides: TGTGCCAGCAGCTTGAGTGATAGTATCTCTTTCTTT.

The genes are TRBV6-5 and TRBJ2-7; D ambiguous. Germline V lookup: CDR1 MNHEY, CDR2 SVGAGI. The V end lost 4 bases, the J end lost 1 base, and 8 bases lay between the germline ends. The CDR3 is 13 amino acids. CDR3: CASSSSGSYEQYF. CDR3 nucleotides: TGTGCCAGCAGTTCCAGTGGTTCCTACGAGCAGTACTTC.

The chain carries TRBV18 and TRBJ2-7, with D maybe TRBD2 (6 bases). Trimming removed 8 bases from V and 5 bases from J, with 19 bases in between. The CDR3 runs 14 residues. Germline loops: CDR1 KGHSH, CDR2 LQKENI. CDR3 sequence reads: CASQEERARHEQYF. For the CDR3, the DNA is TGTGCCAGCCAAGAGGAGCGGGCTCGCCACGAGCAGTACTTC.

V usage is TRBV11-2 and J usage is TRBJ2-7; 9 bases agree with TRBD2. The V segment lost 4 bases and the J segment 3 bases; nucleotides outside the gene matches: 7. Germline CDR1 reads SGHAT; CDR2 reads FQNNGV. This CDR3 comprises 15 residues. The CDR3 loop is CASSSQGLALYEQYF. The DNA for the CDR3 is TGTGCCAGCAGCTCCCAGGGACTAGCCCTCTACGAGCAGTACTTC.

The chain uses TRBV19 and TRBJ2-6; a possible D gene is TRBD1 (6 bases). Per germline, CDR1 LNHDA and CDR2 SQIVND (reference sequence). V lost 10 bases to trimming and J lost 2 bases, with 12 bases between them. CDR3 length: 14 amino acids. CDR3 sequence reads: CATLGGAGANVLTF. For the CDR3, the DNA is TGTGCCACATTAGGGGGAGCTGGGGCCAACGTCCTGACTTTC.

This clone has a single count. The chain uses TRBV18 and TRBJ2-5; 10 bases agree with TRBD2. The J call may be incorrect, as the DNA end agrees better with TRBJ2-7. The CDR3 runs 14 residues. Germline V gene data show CDR1 as KGHSH and CDR2 as LQKENI. The CDR3 bases are TGTGCCAGCTCACTTCTAGCGGGGGACTACGAGCAGTACTTC. It specifies CASSLLAGDYEQYF.